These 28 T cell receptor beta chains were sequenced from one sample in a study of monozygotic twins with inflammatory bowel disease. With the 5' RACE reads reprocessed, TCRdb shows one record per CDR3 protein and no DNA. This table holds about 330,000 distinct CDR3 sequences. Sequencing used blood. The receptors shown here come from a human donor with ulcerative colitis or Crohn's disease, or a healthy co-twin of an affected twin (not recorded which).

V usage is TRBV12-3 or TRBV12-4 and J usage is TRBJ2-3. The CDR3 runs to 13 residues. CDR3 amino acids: CASSRGNADTQYF.

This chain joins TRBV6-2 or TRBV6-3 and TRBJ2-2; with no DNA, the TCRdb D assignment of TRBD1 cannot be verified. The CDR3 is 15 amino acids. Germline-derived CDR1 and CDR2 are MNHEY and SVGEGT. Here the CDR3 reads CASTARGKGTGELFF.

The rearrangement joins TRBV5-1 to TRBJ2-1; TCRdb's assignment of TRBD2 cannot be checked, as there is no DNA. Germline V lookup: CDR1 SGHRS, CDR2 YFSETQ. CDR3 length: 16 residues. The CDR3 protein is CASRGLAGVANNEQFF.

The CDR3: CASSFADNEQFF. The chain recombines TRBV13 with TRBJ2-1. CDR1 is PRHDT and CDR2 is FYEKMQ in the germline V gene (reference sequence). This CDR3 spans 12 amino acids.

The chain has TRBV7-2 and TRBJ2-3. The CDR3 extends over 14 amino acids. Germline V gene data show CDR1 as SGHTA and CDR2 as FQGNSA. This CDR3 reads CASSLGLATDTQYF.

This CDR3 reads CATTPGTEPREQYF. The chain joins TRBV10-3 to TRBJ2-7; checking the TCRdb D call of TRBD1 is not possible without DNA. Germline V gene lookup returns CDR1 ENHRY and CDR2 SYGVKD. The CDR3 length is 14 residues.

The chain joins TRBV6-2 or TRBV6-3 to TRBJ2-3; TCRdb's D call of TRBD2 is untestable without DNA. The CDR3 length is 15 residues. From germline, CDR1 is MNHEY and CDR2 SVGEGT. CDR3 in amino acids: CASLTLAGGTDTQYF.

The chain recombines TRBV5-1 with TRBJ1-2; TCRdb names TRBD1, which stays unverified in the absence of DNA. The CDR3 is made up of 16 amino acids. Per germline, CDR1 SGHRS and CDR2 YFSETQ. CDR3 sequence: CASSYPETGRDYGYTF.

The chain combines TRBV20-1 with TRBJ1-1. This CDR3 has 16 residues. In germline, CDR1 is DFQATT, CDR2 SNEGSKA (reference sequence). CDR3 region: CSARDLTRSMNTEAFF.

CDR3 residues: CASSWDRVEVNTEAFF. The chain recombines TRBV5-1 with TRBJ1-1. The CDR3 length is 16 residues. The germline V gene encodes CDR1 SGHRS and CDR2 YFSETQ. Filled out from reference TRBV5-1 and TRBJ1-1, the complete variable domain reads KAGVTQTPRYLIKTRGQQVTLSCSPISGHRSVSWYQQTPGQGLQFLFEYFSETQRNKGNFPGRFSGRQFSNSRSEMNVSTLELGDSALYLCASSWDRVEVNTEAFFGQGTRLTVV.

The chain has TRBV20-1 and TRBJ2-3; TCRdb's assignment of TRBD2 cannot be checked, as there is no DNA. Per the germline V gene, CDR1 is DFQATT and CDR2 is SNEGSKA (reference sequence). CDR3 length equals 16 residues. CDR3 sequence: CSARAVLAGDPETQYF.

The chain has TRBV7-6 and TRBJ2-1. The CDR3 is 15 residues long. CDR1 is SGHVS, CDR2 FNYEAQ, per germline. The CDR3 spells CASSLTVHSYNEQFF.

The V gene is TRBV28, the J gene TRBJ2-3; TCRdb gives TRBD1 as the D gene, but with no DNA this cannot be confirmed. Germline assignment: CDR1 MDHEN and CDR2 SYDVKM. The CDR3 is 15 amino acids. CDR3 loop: CTSSHGTGGTDTQYF.

The CDR3 reads CSANIAKGPTYEQYF. The chain combines TRBV20-1 with TRBJ2-7; TCRdb lists TRBD2, though no DNA is available to test this call. CDR3 length: 15 amino acids. The germline V gene has CDR1 DFQATT and CDR2 SNEGSKA (reference sequence).

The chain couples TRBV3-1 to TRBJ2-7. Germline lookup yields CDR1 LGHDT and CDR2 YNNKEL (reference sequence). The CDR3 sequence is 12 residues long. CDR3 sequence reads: CASSQVTYEQYF.

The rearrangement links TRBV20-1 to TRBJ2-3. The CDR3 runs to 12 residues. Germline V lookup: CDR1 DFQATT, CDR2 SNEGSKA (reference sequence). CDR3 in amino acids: CSASSSRDTQYF.

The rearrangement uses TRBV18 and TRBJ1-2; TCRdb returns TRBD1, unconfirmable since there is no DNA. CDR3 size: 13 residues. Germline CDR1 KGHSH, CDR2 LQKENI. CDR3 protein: CASSPTTGDGYTF.

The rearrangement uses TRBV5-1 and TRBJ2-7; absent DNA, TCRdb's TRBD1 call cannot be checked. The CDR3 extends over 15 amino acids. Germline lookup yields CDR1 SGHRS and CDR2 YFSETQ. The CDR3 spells CASSFGGQETYEQYF.

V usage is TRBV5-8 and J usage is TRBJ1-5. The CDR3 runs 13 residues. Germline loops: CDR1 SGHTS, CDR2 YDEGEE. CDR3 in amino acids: CASSFTTDQPQHF.

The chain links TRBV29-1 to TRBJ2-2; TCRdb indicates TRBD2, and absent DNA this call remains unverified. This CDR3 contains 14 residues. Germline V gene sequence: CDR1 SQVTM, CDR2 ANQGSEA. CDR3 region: CSVGISVGTGELFF.

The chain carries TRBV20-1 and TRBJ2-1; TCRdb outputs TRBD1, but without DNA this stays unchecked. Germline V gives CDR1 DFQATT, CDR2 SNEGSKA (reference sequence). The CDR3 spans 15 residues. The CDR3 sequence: CSASLRGVPPNEQFF.

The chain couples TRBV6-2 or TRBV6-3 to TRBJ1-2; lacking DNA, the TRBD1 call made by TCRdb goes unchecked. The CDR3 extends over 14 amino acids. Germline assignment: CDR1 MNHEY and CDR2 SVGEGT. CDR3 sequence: CASSLSTPGDGYTF.

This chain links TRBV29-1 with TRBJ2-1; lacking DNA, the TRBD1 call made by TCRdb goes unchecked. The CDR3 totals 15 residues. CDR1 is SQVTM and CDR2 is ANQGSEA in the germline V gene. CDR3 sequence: CSVEHRGAEVNEQFF.

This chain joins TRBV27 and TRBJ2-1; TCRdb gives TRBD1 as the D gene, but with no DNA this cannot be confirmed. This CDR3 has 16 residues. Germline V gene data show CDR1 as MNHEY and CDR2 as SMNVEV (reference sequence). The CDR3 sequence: CASSSPRGAGGNEQFF.

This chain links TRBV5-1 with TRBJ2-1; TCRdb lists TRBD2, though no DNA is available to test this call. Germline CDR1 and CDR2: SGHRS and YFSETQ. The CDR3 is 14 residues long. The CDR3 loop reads CASSSDQPLNEQFF. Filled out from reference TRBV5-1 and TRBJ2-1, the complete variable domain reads KAGVTQTPRYLIKTRGQQVTLSCSPISGHRSVSWYQQTPGQGLQFLFEYFSETQRNKGNFPGRFSGRQFSNSRSEMNVSTLELGDSALYLCASSSDQPLNEQFFGPGTRLTVL.

The CDR3 loop reads CATSRSGGSGYGYTF. This sequence joins TRBV15 and TRBJ1-2. The CDR3 length is 15 residues. CDR1 and CDR2 (germline): LNHNV, YYDKDF (reference sequence).

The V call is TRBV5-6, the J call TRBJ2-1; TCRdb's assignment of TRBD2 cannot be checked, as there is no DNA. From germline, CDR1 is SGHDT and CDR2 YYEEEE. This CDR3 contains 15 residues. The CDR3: CASSLSGSGSYEQFF.

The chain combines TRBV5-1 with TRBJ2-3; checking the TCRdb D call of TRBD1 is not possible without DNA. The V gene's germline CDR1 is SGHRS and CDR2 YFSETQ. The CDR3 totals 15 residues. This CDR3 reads CASSFVGQLTDTQYF. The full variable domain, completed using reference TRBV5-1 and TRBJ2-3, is KAGVTQTPRYLIKTRGQQVTLSCSPISGHRSVSWYQQTPGQGLQFLFEYFSETQRNKGNFPGRFSGRQFSNSRSEMNVSTLELGDSALYLCASSFVGQLTDTQYFGPGTRLTVL.